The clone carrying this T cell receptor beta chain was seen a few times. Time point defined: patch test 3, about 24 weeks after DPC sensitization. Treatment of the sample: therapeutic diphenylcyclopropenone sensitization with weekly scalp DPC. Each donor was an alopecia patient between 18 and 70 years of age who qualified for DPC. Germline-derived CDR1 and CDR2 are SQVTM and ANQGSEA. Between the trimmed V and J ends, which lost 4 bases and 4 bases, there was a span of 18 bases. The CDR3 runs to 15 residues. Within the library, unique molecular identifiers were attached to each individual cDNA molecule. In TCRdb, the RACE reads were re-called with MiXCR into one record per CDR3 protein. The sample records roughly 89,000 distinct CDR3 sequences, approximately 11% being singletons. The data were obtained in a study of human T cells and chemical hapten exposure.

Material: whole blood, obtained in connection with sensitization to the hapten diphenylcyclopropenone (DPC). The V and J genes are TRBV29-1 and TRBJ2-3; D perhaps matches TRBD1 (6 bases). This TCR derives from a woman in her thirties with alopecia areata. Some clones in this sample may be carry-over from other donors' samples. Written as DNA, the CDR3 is TGCAGCGTTGCCGGCGGACAGCATCGAGCAGATACGCAGTATTTT. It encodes CSVAGGQHRADTQYF.